The entry below gives a single TCR beta chain sequence along with its context. The target antigen is unknown. These data originate in a study of cytomegalovirus exposure and HLA in healthy donors. Study results and caveats: The study found most TCR sequences rare, yet found some public TCRs in many donors. High specificity and sensitivity for cytomegalovirus status were reported for the classifier.

13 Jbeta primers and 60 Vbeta primers were used for the PCR. Here immunoSEQ multiplex PCR was the method, and the copy in TCRdb shows in-frame clones only, minus some. The table has around 280,000 clones, around 90% seen once. This TCR derives from a woman between 18 and 29 years old in good health and CMV-seronegative. The sample was PBMCs.

CDR3 residues: CASSRGGNQPQHF. The CDR3 nucleotides are TGTGCCAGCAGCCGGGGAGGCAATCAGCCCCAGCATTTT. V is TRBV7-9 and J is TRBJ1-5; D gene unclear. The CDR3 spans 13 residues. V was trimmed by 5 bases and J by 2 bases, leaving 7 bases between them. Germline values: CDR1 SEHNR, CDR2 FQNEAQ (reference sequence).